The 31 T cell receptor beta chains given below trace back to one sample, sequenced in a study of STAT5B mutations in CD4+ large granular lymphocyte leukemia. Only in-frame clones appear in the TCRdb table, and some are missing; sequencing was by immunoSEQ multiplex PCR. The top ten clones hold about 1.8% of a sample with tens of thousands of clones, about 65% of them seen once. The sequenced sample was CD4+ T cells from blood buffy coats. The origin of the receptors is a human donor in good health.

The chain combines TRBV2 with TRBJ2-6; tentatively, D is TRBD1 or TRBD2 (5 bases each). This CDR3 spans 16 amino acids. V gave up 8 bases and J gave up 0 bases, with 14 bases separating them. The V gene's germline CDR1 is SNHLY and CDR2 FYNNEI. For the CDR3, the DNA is TGTGCCAGCGATACGGGGCCCATCTCTGGGGCCAACGTCCTGACTTTC. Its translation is CASDTGPISGANVLTF.

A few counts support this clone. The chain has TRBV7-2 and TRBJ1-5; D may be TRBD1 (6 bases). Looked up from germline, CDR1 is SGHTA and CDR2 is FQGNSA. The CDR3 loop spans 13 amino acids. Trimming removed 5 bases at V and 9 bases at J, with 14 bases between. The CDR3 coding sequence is TGTGCCAGCAGCCGATCACAGGGCGTGCCCCAGCATTTT. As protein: CASSRSQGVPQHF.

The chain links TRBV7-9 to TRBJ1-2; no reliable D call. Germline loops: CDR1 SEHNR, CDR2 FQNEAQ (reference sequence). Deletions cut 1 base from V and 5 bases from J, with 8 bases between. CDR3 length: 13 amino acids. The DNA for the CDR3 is TGTGCCAGCAGCTTAGTATCGGGGTATGGCTACACCTTC. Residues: CASSLVSGYGYTF.

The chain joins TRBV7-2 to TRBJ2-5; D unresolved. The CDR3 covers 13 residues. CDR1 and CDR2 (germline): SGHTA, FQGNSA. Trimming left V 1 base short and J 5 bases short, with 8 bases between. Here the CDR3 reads CASSLVPTETQYF. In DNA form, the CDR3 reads TGTGCCAGCAGCTTAGTACCAACGGAGACCCAGTACTTC.

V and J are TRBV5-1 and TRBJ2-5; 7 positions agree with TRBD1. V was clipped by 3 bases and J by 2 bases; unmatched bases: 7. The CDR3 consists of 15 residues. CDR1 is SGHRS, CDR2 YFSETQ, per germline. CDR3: CASSSPGQTQETQYF. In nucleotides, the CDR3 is TGCGCCAGCAGCTCCCCGGGACAGACACAAGAGACCCAGTACTTC.

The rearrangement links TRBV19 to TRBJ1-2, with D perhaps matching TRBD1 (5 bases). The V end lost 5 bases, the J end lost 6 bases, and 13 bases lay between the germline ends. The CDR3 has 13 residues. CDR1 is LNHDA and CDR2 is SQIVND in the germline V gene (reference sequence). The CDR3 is CASSPQVFDGYTF. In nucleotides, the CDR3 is TGTGCCAGTAGTCCACAGGTTTTCGATGGCTACACCTTC. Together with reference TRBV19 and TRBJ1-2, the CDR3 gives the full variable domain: DGGITQSPKYLFRKEGQNVTLSCEQNLNHDAMYWYRQDPGQGLRLIYYSQIVNDFQKGDIAEGYSVSREKKESFPLTVTSAQKNPTAFYLCASSPQVFDGYTFGSGTRLTVV.

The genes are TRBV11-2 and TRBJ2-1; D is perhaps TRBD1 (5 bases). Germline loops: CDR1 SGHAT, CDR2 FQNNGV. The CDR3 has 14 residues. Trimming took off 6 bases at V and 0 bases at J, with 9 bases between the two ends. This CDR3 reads CASRVGVSYNEQFF. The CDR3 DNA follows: TGTGCCAGCAGGGTAGGGGTCTCCTACAATGAGCAGTTCTTC.

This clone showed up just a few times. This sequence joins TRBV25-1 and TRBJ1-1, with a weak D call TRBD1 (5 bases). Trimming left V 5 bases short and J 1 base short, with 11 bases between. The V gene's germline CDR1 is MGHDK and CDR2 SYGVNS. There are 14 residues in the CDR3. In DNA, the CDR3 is TGTGCCAGCAGTAAAGGGGACCGGAACACTGAAGCTTTCTTT. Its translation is CASSKGDRNTEAFF.

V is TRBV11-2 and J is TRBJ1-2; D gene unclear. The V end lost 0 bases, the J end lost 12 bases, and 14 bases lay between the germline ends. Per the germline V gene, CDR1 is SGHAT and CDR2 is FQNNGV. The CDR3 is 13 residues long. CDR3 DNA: TGTGCCAGCAGCTTAGAGTCAGGAGATACGCACACCTTC. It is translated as CASSLESGDTHTF.

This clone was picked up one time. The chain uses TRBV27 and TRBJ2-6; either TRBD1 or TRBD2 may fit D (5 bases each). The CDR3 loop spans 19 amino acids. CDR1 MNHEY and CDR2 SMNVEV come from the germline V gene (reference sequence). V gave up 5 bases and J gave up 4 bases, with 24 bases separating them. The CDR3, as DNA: TGTGCCAGCAGTCCGGCCCCCTCCGGGGCAGGGACGGGGGCCAACGTCCTGACTTTC. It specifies CASSPAPSGAGTGANVLTF.

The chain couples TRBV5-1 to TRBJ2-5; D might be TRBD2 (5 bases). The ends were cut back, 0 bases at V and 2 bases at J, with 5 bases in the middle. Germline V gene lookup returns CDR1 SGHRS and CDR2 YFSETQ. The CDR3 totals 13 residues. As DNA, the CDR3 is TGCGCCAGCAGCTTGGGACTACAAGAGACCCAGTACTTC. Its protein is CASSLGLQETQYF. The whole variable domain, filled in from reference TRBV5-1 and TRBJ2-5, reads KAGVTQTPRYLIKTRGQQVTLSCSPISGHRSVSWYQQTPGQGLQFLFEYFSETQRNKGNFPGRFSGRQFSNSRSEMNVSTLELGDSALYLCASSLGLQETQYFGPGTRLLVL.

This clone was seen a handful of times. The CDR3 reads CASSPGGAFAYEQYF. The DNA for the CDR3 is TGTGCCAGCAGCCCAGGGGGGGCGTTCGCCTACGAGCAGTACTTC. The chain has TRBV7-2 and TRBJ2-7, with D tentatively TRBD1 or TRBD2 (7 bases each). The germline CDR1 and CDR2 sequences are SGHTA and FQGNSA. Trimming stripped 5 bases from V and 2 bases from J, with 16 bases between. This CDR3 is built from 15 residues.

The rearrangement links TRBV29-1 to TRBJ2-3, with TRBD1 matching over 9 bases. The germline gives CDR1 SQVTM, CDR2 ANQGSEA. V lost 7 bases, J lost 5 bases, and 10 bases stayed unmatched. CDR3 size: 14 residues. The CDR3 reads CSAYGTGTEDTQYF. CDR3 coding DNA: TGCAGCGCCTACGGGACAGGGACGGAAGATACGCAGTATTTT.

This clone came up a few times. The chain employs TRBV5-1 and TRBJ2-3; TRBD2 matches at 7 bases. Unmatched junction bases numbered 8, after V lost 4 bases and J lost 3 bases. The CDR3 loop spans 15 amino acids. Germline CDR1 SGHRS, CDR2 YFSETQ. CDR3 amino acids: CASSVGGVRTDTQYF. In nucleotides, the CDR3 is TGCGCCAGCAGCGTGGGGGGGGTTAGGACAGATACGCAGTATTTT.

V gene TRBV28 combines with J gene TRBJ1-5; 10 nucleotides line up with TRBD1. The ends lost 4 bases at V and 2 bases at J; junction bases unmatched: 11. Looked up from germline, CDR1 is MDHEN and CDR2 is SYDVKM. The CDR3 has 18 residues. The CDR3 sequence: CASSSITRQGARNQPQHF. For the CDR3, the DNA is TGTGCCAGCAGTTCGATTACCCGACAGGGGGCCCGCAATCAGCCCCAGCATTTT.

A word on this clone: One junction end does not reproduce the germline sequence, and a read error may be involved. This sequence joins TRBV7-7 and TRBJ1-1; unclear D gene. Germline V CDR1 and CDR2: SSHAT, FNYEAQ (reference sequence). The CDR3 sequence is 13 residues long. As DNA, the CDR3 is TGTGCTAGCAGCTTGACGCAGAACACTGAAGCTTTCTTT. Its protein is CASSLTQNTEAFF.

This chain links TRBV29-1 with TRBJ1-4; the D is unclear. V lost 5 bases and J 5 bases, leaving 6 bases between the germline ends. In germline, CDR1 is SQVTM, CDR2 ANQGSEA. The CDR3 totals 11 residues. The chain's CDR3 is CSVINNEKLFF. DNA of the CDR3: TGCAGCGTTATCAACAATGAAAAACTGTTTTTT.

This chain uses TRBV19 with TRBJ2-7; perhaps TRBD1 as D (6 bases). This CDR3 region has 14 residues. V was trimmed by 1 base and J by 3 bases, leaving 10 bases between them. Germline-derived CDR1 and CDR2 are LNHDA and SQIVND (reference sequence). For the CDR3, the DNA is TGTGCCAGTAGTATAGGGGGGCGCGACTACGAGCAGTACTTC. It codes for CASSIGGRDYEQYF.

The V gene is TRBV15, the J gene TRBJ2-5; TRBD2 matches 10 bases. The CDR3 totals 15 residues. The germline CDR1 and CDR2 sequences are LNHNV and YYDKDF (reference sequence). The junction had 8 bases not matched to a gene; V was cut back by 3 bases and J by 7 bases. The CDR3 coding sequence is TGTGCCACCAGCAGTCCTAGCGGGGGCCTAGTGACCCAGTACTTC. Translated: CATSSPSGGLVTQYF.

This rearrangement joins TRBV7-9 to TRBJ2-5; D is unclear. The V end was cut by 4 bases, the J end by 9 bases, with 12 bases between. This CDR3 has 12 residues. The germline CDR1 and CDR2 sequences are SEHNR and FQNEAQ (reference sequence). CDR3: CASSYQRMAQYF. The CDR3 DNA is TGTGCCAGCAGCTACCAGAGGATGGCCCAGTACTTC.

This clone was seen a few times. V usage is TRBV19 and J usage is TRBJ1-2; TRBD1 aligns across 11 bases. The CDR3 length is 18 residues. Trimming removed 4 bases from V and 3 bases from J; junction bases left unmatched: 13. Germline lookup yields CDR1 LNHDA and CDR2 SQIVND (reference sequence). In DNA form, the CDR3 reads TGTGCCAGTAGTACCCCCAAGGACAGGGGGCGAGTAGACTATGGCTACACCTTC. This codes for CASSTPKDRGRVDYGYTF. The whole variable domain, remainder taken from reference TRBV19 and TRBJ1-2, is DGGITQSPKYLFRKEGQNVTLSCEQNLNHDAMYWYRQDPGQGLRLIYYSQIVNDFQKGDIAEGYSVSREKKESFPLTVTSAQKNPTAFYLCASSTPKDRGRVDYGYTFGSGTRLTVV.

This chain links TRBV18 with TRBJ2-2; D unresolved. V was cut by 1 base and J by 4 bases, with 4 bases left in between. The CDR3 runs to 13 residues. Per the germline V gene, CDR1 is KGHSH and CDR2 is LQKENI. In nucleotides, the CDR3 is TGTGCCAGCTCACCACTAACCACCGGGGAGCTGTTTTTT. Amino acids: CASSPLTTGELFF.

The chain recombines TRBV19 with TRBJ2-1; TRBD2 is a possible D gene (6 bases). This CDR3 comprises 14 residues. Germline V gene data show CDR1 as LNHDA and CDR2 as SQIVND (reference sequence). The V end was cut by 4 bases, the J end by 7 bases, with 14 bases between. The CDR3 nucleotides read TGTGCCAGTAGTACCGACGGACTAATGAATGAGCAGTTCTTC. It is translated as CASSTDGLMNEQFF.

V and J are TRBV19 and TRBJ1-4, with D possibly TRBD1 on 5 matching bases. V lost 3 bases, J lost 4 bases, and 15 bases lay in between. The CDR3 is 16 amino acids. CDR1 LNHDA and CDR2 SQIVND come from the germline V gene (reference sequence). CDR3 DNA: TGTGCCAGTAGTATGACCTTTGGGGACTATAATGAAAAACTGTTTTTT. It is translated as CASSMTFGDYNEKLFF.

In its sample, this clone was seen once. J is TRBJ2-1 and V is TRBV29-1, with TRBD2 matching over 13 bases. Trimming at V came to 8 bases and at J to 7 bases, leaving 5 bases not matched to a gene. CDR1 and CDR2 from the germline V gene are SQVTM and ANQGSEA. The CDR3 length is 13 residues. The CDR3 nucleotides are TGCAGCTCGACTAGCGGGGGGTCGAATGAGCAGTTCTTC. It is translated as CSSTSGGSNEQFF.

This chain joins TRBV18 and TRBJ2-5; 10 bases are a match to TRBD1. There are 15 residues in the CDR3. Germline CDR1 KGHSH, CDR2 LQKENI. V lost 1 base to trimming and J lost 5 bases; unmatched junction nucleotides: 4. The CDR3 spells CASSPRDRGTETQYF. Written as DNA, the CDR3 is TGTGCCAGCTCACCACGGGACAGGGGAACGGAGACCCAGTACTTC.

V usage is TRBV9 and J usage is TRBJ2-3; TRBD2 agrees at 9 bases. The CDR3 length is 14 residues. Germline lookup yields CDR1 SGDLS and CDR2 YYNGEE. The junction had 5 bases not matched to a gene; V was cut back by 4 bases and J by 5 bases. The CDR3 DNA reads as TGTGCCAGCAGCATGGGACTAGCAGGAGATACGCAGTATTTT. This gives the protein CASSMGLAGDTQYF.

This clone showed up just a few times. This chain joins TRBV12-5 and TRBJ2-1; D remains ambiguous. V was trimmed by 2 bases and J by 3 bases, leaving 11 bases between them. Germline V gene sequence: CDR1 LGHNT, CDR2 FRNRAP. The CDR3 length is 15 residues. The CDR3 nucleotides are TGTGCTAGTGGTTTGCCTCCTCCCCGCTACAATGAGCAGTTCTTC. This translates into CASGLPPPRYNEQFF.

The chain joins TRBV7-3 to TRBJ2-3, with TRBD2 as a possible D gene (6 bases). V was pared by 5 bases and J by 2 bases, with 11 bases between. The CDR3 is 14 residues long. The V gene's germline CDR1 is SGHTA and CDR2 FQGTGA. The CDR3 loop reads CASSTGGITDTQYF. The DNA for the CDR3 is TGTGCCAGCAGCACTGGGGGGATCACAGATACGCAGTATTTT. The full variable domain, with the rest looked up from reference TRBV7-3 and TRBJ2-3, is GAGVSQTPSNKVTEKGKYVELRCDPISGHTALYWYRQSLGQGPEFLIYFQGTGAADDSGLPNDRFFAVRPEGSVSTLKIQRTERGDSAVYLCASSTGGITDTQYFGPGTRLTVL.

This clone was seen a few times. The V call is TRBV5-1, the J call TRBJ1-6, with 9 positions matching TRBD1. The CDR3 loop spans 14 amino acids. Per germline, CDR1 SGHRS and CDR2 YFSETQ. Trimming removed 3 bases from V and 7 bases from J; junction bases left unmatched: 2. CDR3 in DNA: TGCGCCAGCAGCTATGGGACAGGGAATTCACCCCTCCACTTT. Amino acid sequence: CASSYGTGNSPLHF. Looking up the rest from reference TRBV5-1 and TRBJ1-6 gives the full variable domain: KAGVTQTPRYLIKTRGQQVTLSCSPISGHRSVSWYQQTPGQGLQFLFEYFSETQRNKGNFPGRFSGRQFSNSRSEMNVSTLELGDSALYLCASSYGTGNSPLHFGNGTRLTVT.

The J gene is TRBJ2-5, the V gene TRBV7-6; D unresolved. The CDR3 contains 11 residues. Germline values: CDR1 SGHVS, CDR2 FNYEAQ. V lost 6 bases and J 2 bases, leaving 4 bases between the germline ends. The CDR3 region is CASSPQETQYF. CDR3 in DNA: TGTGCCAGCAGTCCTCAAGAGACCCAGTACTTC.